The 9 T cell receptor beta chains below were found in one sample sequenced in a study of beta chain features in type 1 diabetes. As every portion of the isolated RNA was reverse transcribed, the sequencing read expressed TCRB transcripts. Clones were read by immunoSEQ multiplex PCR, and TCRdb kept only the in-frame ones, dropping some. The sample lists around 300,000 clones, 7% to 9% occurring once. The sequenced sample consisted of central memory CD4+ T cells from blood. The receptors were gathered from a woman between 18 and 29 years old in good health.

Ten or more counts support this clone. This chain connects TRBV5-1 to TRBJ2-5; the match to TRBD1 covers 7 bases. This CDR3 spans 16 amino acids. V lost 4 bases, J lost 5 bases, and 14 bases stayed unmatched. From germline, CDR1 is SGHRS and CDR2 YFSETQ. The CDR3 sequence is CASSPTLDREGETQYF. CDR3 in DNA: TGCGCCAGCAGCCCTACCCTCGACAGGGAAGGGGAGACCCAGTACTTC. Based on the CDR3 plus reference TRBV5-1 and TRBJ2-5, the full variable domain is KAGVTQTPRYLIKTRGQQVTLSCSPISGHRSVSWYQQTPGQGLQFLFEYFSETQRNKGNFPGRFSGRQFSNSRSEMNVSTLELGDSALYLCASSPTLDREGETQYFGPGTRLLVL.

This chain connects TRBV9 to TRBJ1-1; D is uncertain. The CDR3 spans 15 residues. Trimming stripped 1 base from V and 3 bases from J, with 13 bases between. Germline-derived CDR1 and CDR2 are SGDLS and YYNGEE. The CDR3 DNA follows: TGTGCCAGCAGCGTAAGTCCAAACCCGGACACTGAAGCTTTCTTT. It yields the protein CASSVSPNPDTEAFF.

This clone occurred a few times. The chain is built from TRBV7-9 and TRBJ1-1; D gene ambiguous. The V gene lost 5 bases and the J gene lost 3 bases, with 16 bases spanning the gap. This CDR3 contains 15 residues. The germline V gene encodes CDR1 SEHNR and CDR2 FQNEAQ (reference sequence). The CDR3 DNA follows: TGTGCCAGCAGCCCCAACCGCTATGGGGACACTGAAGCTTTCTTT. Residues: CASSPNRYGDTEAFF.

Only a few counts were recorded for this clone. The CDR3 DNA reads as TGTGCCAGCTCACCAGGGGGTCCAGCAGGCGAGCAGTACTTC. The encoded protein is CASSPGGPAGEQYF. The chain links TRBV18 to TRBJ2-7; D is tentatively TRBD1 or TRBD2 (5 bases each). Germline V gives CDR1 KGHSH, CDR2 LQKENI. The V gene lost 2 bases and the J gene lost 6 bases, with 14 bases spanning the gap. This CDR3 region has 14 residues.

V and J are TRBV7-2 and TRBJ2-7; 13 bases map to TRBD2. Trimming removed 1 base from V and 1 base from J; junction bases left unmatched: 7. The CDR3 sequence is 18 residues long. The V gene's germline CDR1 is SGHTA and CDR2 FQGNSA. The CDR3 loop is CASSLGTSGRRRSYEQYF. The CDR3 coding sequence is TGTGCCAGCAGCTTAGGGACTAGCGGGAGACGTAGGTCCTACGAGCAGTACTTC.

In this sample, this clone turned up many times. The chain recombines TRBV6-6 with TRBJ2-1; weak D call: TRBD2 (6 bases). V gave up 5 bases and J gave up 7 bases, with 18 bases separating them. Germline V CDR1 and CDR2: MNHNY, SVGAGI (reference sequence). The CDR3 is 15 residues long. Here the CDR3 DNA reads TGTGCCAGCAGTAACGACCCGGAAGGAGGGAATGAGCAGTTCTTC. It yields the protein CASSNDPEGGNEQFF.

The table lists this clone with a few counts. The chain uses TRBV29-1 and TRBJ2-2; D might be TRBD1 or TRBD2, each matching 5 bases. V shed 7 bases and J shed 0 bases, with 12 bases lying between them. Germline loops: CDR1 SQVTM, CDR2 ANQGSEA. CDR3 length: 14 residues. CDR3 sequence reads: CSALGRPNTGELFF. DNA for the CDR3: TGCAGCGCTTTGGGACGGCCGAACACCGGGGAGCTGTTTTTT.

This clone was seen more than once but under ten times. The rearrangement uses TRBV6-5 and TRBJ1-1; D is ambiguous. The CDR3 covers 11 residues. The germline V gene encodes CDR1 MNHEY and CDR2 SVGAGI. V was pared by 7 bases and J by 3 bases, with 6 bases between. The CDR3 DNA sequence: TGTGCCAGCACCCGGTACACTGAAGCTTTCTTT. Translated, it gives CASTRYTEAFF.

This clone was picked up one time. The V and J genes are TRBV6-6 and TRBJ1-2; D call uncertain. This CDR3 has 13 amino acids. Trimming pared 0 bases from V and 8 bases from J, leaving 10 bases between. Germline V gene sequence: CDR1 MNHNY, CDR2 SVGAGI (reference sequence). The CDR3 reads CASSYSSGFGYTF. The DNA for the CDR3 is TGTGCCAGCAGTTACTCGTCGGGTTTCGGCTACACCTTC.